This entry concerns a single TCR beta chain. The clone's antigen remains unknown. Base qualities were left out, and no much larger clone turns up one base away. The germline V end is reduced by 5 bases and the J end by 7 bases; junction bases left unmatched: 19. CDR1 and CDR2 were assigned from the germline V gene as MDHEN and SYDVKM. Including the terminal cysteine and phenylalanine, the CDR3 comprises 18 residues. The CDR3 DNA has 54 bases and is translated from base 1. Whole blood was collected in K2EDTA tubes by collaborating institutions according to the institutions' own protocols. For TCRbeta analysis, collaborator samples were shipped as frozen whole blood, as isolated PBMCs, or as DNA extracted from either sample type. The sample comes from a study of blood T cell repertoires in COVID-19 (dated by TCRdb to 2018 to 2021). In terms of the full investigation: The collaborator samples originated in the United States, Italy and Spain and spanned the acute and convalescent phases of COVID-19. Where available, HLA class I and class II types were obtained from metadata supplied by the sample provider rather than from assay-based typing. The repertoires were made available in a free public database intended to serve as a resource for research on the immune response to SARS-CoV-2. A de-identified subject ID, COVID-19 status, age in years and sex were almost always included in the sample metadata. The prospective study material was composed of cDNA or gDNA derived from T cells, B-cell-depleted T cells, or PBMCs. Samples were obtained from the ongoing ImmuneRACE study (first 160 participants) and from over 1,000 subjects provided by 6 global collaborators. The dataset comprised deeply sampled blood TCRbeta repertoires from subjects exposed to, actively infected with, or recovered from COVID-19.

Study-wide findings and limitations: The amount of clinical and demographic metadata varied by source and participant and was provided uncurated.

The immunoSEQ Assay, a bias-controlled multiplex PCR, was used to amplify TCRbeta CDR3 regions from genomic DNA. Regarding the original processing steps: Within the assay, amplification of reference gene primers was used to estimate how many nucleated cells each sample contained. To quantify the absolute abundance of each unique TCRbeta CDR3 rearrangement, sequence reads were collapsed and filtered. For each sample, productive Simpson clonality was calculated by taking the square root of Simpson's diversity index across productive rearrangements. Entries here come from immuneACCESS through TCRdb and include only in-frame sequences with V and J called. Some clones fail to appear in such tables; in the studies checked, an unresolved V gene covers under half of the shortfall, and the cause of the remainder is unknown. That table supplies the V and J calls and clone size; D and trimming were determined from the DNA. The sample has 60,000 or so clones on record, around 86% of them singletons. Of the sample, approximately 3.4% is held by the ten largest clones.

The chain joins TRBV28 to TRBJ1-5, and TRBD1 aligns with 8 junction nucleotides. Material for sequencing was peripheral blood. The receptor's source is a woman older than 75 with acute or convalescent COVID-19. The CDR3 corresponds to CASSPRQGQGLRGQPQHF. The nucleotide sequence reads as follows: TGTGCCAGCAGTCCTCGACAGGGGCAAGGACTAAGGGGGCAGCCCCAGCATTTT.